This T cell receptor beta chain was sequenced during a study of beta chain features in type 1 diabetes. The CDR3 totals 15 residues. CDR1 and CDR2 from the germline V gene are SGHRS and YFSETQ. V lost 0 bases to trimming and J lost 2 bases, with 8 bases between them. Study-level results: Naive, central memory and regulatory TCRB repertoires appeared more similar among patients than healthy donors. TCRB CDR3s from Type 1 diabetes patients were moderately but significantly shorter in all four CD4+ subsets. VDJ junctions from type 1 diabetes patients carried fewer insertions and larger deletions.

In regard to this clone: Antigen specificity is unknown.

TCRB transcripts that were expressed got sequenced, as all of the isolated RNA had been reverse transcribed. The protocol was immunoSEQ multiplex PCR, while the TCRdb copy is restricted to in-frame clones and leaves out a portion. The sample carries around 280,000 clones, 15% recorded once. Only one heparinised blood draw was taken per donor, and its volume averaged about 120 mL. Specimen: naive CD4+ T cells from blood. This receptor was identified in a man younger than 35 with type 1 diabetes. The chain carries TRBV5-1 and TRBJ2-2; D might be TRBD1 (5 bases). DNA of the CDR3: TGCGCCAGCAGCTTGGAGGGGCCAAACACCGGGGAGCTGTTTTTT. Translated: CASSLEGPNTGELFF.